This paragraph reports one T cell receptor beta chain. The antigen remains undetermined. The sample is drawn from a study of CD4 T cells in relation to SARS-CoV-2 and coronaviruses. The CDR3 extends over 16 amino acids. V shed 4 bases and J 5 bases; nucleotides not matched to a gene: 14. Germline V gene lookup returns CDR1 SEHNR and CDR2 FQNEAQ (reference sequence). The protocol was immunoSEQ multiplex PCR, while the TCRdb copy is restricted to in-frame clones and leaves out a portion. The sample holds around 40,000 clones, about 87% seen once. Specimen: naive CD4+ T cells from PBMCs, cultured in vitro. Subset given: naive CD4+ T cells isolated by negative enrichment. This chain joins TRBV7-9 and TRBJ2-7, with TRBD1 identical over 7 bases. This sequence originates from an adult with COVID-19. The CDR3 DNA follows: TGTGCCAGCAGCTATCACAGGGGCTCGGGACGCCACGAGCAGTACTTC. It yields the protein CASSYHRGSGRHEQYF.